These 4 T cell receptor beta chains were all obtained from the same sample, sequenced in a study of T cell responses to AZD1222 COVID-19 vaccine. TCRdb keeps only in-frame clones here, not all; method: immunoSEQ multiplex PCR. In the table there are some 150,000 clones, approximately 90% of which are singletons. The sequenced sample was peripheral blood, obtained on day 0 of AZD1222 vaccination. Receptor source: an adult in good health.

This chain links TRBV6-5 with TRBJ1-6; weak D call: TRBD1 (6 bases). Trimming removed 6 bases from V and 6 bases from J, with 12 bases in between. The CDR3 spans 14 residues. CDR1 is MNHEY, CDR2 SVGAGI, per germline. The CDR3 sequence: CASRQGIVNSPLHF. Written as DNA, the CDR3 is TGTGCCAGCAGACAGGGTATTGTTAATTCACCCCTCCACTTT.

The chain has TRBV25-1 and TRBJ1-1; perhaps TRBD1 as D (5 bases). The CDR3 is made up of 11 amino acids. V was trimmed by 10 bases and J by 7 bases, leaving 13 bases between them. CDR1 and CDR2 (germline): MGHDK, SYGVNS. In DNA form, the CDR3 reads TGTGCCACCGACAGTGGGAGTGAAGCTTTCTTT. It translates to CATDSGSEAFF.

The gene calls are TRBV20-1 and TRBJ1-1; perhaps TRBD1 as D (5 bases). Trimming stripped 6 bases from V and 12 bases from J, with 8 bases between. The CDR3 totals 8 residues. The germline V gene has CDR1 DFQATT and CDR2 SNEGSKA (reference sequence). DNA of the CDR3: TGCAGTGCCGGGGGTCCTTTCTTT. Protein sequence: CSAGGPFF.

This clone has more than one count but fewer than ten. The chain recombines TRBV5-6 with TRBJ1-1; D ambiguous. Trimming took off 3 bases at V and 5 bases at J, with 11 bases between the two ends. CDR3 length: 13 residues. Germline CDR1 and CDR2: SGHDT and YYEEEE. CDR3 sequence reads: CASSSGIGTEAFF. The CDR3 coding sequence is TGTGCCAGCAGCTCCGGAATCGGTACTGAAGCTTTCTTT.